The clone carrying this TCR beta chain was seen only a few times. Its antigen remains unknown. A read error may account for a junction end that differs from germline. The data originate from a study of beta chain features in type 1 diabetes. CDR1 and CDR2 from the germline V gene are SGHAT and FQNNGV. This CDR3 has 16 residues. As every portion of the isolated RNA was reverse transcribed, the sequencing read expressed TCRB transcripts. Using immunoSEQ multiplex PCR, the repertoire was profiled, and TCRdb retains in-frame clones only, with some absent. Of some 40,000 clones detected, around 48% appear once; the ten largest clones hold 0.72%. The study, taken as a whole, reports: It was among patients, rather than healthy donors, that naive, central memory and Treg TCRB repertoires appeared more similar.

Material: central memory CD4+ T cells from blood. This TCR derives from a woman aged 18-29 years in good health. The rearrangement links TRBV11-2 to TRBJ2-5, with TRBD2 as a possible D gene (6 bases). The CDR3 sequence: CAGSLGAGQIQETQYF. The CDR3 coding sequence is TGTGCCGGCAGCTTAGGGGCGGGGCAGATTCAAGAGACCCAGTACTTC.